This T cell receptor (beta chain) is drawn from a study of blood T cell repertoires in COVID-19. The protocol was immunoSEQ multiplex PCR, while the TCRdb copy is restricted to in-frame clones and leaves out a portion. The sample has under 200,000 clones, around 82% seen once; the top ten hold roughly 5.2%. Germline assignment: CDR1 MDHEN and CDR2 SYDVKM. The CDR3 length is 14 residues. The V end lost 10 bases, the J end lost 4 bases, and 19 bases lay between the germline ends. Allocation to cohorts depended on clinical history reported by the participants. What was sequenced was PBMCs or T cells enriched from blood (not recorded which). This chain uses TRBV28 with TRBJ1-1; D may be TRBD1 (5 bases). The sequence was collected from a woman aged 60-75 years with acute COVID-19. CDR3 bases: TGTGCCATCTTAGGCGGGGGAATTGGCACTGAAGCTTTCTTT. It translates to CAILGGGIGTEAFF.